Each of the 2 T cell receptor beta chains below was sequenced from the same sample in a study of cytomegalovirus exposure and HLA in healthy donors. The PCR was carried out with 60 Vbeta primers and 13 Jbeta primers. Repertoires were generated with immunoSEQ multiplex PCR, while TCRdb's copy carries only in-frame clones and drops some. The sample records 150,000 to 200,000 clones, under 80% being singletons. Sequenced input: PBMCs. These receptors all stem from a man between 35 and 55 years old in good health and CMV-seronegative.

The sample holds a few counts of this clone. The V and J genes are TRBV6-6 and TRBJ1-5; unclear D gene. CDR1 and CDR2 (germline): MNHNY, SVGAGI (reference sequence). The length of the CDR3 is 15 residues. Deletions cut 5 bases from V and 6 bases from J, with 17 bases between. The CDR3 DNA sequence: TGTGCCAGCAGTGGCACGGGAACTAGCGGTCAGCCCCAGCATTTT. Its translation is CASSGTGTSGQPQHF.

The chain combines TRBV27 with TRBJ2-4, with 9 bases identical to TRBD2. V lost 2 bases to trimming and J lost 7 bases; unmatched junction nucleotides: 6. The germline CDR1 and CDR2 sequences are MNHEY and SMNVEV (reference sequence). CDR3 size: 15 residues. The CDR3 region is CASSLIAGDSNIQYF. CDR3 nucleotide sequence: TGTGCCAGCAGTTTAATAGCGGGAGATAGTAACATTCAGTACTTC.